One T cell receptor beta chain is described in this entry. What antigen it recognizes has not been identified. Base quality data are lacking; no much larger clone is found one base away. This entry belongs to a study of blood T cell repertoires in COVID-19 (dated by TCRdb to 2018 to 2021). About the full investigation: Samples from collaborators originated in the United States, Italy and Spain and spanned both the acute and convalescent phases of COVID-19. The material from the prospective study consisted of cDNA or gDNA derived from T cells, B-cell-depleted T cells, or PBMCs. The samples were drawn from two sources: the first 160 participants of the ongoing ImmuneRACE study, and approximately 1,300 subjects contributed by 6 global collaborators. The sample metadata nearly always contained a de-identified subject ID, COVID-19 status, age in years and sex. A freely available public database, intended as a resource for researchers studying the immune response to SARS-CoV-2, is where the repertoires were released. Where HLA class I and class II types were available, the types were taken from metadata supplied by the sample provider, not from assay-based typing. Subjects who had been exposed to COVID-19, were actively infected with it, or had recovered from it provided the deeply sampled blood TCRbeta repertoires that made up the dataset.

TCRbeta CDR3 regions were amplified from genomic DNA using the immunoSEQ Assay, a bias-controlled multiplex PCR. The authors' pipeline ran thus. Within the assay, amplification of reference gene primers was used to estimate how many nucleated cells each sample contained. To quantify the absolute abundance of each unique TCRbeta CDR3 rearrangement, sequence reads were collapsed and filtered. For each sample, productive Simpson clonality was calculated as the square root of Simpson's diversity index over productive rearrangements. Here the immuneACCESS table is served through TCRdb, limited to in-frame sequences with V and J called. Missing clones are a known gap in these copies; in checked studies unresolved V genes cover under half, and the rest lacks a known reason. V and J calls and clone size are as listed in that table; D and trimming were resolved from the DNA. For this sample the table gives about 200,000 clones, of which around 80% were detected only once. The ten most abundant clones make up roughly 7.6% of the sample.

The full study reports these points: Clinical and demographic metadata were provided uncurated, with the amount varying by source and participant.

The CDR1 and CDR2 encoded by the germline V gene (reference sequence) are MNHNY and SVGAGI. The CDR3 runs 16 amino acids, cysteine and phenylalanine included. Only the CDR3 DNA stays, 48 bases, in frame from base 1. V was cut back by 1 base and J by 0 bases, leaving a gap of 9 bases between them. At one collaborating source in Seattle, patients were enrolled during active infection and were followed longitudinally through the course of disease. Each collaborating institution followed its own protocols to collect whole blood in K2EDTA tubes. For TCRbeta analysis, collaborator samples were shipped as frozen whole blood, as isolated PBMCs, or as DNA extracted from either sample type.

This clonotype originated in a woman aged 80 or older with COVID-19, enrolled during active disease. The rearranged chain carries TRBV6-6 and TRBJ1-4; no D gene is confidently identified. The sequencing input was peripheral blood. The nucleotides read TGTGCCAGCAGTTACTACCTCAGCGCAACTAATGAAAAACTGTTTTTT. Translated, this gives CASSYYLSATNEKLFF.